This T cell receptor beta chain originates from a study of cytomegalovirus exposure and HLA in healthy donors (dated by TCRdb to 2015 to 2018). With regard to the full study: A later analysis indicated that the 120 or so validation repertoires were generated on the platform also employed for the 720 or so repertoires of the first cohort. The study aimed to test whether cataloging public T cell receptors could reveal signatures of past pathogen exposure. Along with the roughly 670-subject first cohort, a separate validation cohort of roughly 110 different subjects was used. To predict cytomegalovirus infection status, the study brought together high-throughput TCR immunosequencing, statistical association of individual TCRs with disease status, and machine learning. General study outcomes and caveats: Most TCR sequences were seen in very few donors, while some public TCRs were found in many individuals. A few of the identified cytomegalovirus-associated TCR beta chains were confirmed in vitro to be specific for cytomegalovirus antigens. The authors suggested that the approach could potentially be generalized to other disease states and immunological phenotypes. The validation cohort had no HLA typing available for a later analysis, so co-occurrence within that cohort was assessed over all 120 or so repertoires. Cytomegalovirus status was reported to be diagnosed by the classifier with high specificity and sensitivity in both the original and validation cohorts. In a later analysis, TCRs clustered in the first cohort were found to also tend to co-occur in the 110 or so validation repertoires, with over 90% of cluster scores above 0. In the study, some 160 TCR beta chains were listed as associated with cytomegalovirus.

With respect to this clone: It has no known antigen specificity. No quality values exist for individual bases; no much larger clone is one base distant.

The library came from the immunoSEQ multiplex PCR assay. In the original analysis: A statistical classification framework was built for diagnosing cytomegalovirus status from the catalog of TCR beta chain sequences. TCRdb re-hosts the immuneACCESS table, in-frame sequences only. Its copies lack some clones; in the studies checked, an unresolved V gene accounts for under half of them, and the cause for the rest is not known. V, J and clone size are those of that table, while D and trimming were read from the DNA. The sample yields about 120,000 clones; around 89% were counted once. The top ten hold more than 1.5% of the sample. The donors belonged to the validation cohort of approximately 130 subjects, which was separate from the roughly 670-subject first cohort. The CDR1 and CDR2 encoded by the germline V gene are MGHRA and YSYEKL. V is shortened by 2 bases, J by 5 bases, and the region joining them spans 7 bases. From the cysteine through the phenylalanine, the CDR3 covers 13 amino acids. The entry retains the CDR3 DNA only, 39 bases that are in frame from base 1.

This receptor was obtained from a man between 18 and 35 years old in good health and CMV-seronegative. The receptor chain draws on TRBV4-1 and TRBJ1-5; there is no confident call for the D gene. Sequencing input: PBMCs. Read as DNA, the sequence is TGCGCCAGCAGCCAATCTCGGGATCAGCCCCAGCATTTT. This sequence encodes CASSQSRDQPQHF.